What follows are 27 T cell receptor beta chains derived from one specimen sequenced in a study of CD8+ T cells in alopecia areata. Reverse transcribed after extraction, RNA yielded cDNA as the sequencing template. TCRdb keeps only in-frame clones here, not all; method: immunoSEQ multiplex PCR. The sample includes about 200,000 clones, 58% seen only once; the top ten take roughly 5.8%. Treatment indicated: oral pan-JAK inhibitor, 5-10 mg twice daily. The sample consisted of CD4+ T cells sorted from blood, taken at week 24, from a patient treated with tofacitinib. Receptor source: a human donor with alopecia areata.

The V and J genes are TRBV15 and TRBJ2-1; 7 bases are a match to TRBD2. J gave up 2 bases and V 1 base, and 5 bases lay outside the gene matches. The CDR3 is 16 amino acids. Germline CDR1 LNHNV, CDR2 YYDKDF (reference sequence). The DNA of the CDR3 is TGTGCCACCAGCAGAGCGCGGGGGAGCACCTACAATGAGCAGTTCTTC. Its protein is CATSRARGSTYNEQFF.

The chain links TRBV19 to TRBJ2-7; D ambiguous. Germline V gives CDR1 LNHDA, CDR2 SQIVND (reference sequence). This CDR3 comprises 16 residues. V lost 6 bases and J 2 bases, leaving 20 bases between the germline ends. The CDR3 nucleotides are TGTGCCAGTAGCCCCTTGCGTGCTCAACTTACCTACGAGCAGTACTTC. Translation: CASSPLRAQLTYEQYF.

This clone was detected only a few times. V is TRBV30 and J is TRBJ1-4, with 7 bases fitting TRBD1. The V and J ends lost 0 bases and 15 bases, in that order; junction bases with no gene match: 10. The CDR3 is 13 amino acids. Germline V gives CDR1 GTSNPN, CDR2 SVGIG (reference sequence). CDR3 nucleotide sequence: TGTGCCTGGAGTGTCGGTCCAGGGGGGGAGATGTTTTTT. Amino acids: CAWSVGPGGEMFF.

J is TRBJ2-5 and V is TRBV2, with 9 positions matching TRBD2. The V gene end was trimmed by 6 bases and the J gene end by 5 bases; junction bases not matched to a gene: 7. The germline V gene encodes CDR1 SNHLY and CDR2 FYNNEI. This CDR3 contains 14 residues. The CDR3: CASRVAGARETQYF. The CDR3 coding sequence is TGTGCCAGCAGGGTAGCGGGGGCGCGGGAGACCCAGTACTTC.

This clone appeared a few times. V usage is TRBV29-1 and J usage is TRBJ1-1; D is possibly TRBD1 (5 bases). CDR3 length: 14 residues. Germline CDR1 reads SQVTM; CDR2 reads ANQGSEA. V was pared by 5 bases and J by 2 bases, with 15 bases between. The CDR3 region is CSVSYQGPNTEAFF. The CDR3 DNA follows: TGCAGCGTTAGTTACCAGGGCCCCAACACTGAAGCTTTCTTT.

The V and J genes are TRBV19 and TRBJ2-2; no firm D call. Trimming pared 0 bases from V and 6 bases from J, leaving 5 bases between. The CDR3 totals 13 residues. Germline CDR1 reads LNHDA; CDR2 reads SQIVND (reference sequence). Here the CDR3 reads CASSIESAGELFF. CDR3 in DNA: TGTGCCAGTAGTATAGAATCGGCCGGGGAGCTGTTTTTT.

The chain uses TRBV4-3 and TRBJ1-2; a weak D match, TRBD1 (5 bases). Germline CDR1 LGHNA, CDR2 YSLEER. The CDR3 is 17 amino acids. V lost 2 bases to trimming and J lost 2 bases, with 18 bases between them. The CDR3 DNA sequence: TGCGCCAGCAGCCAAAAATACCGGGACGGATTAAACTATGGCTACACCTTC. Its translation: CASSQKYRDGLNYGYTF.

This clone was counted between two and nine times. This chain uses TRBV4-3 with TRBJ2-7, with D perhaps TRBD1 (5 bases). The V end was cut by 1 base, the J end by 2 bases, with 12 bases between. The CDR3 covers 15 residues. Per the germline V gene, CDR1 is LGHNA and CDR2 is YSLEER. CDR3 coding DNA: TGCGCCAGCAGCCAAGGTTGGGGCGGCGCCTACGAGCAGTACTTC. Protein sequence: CASSQGWGGAYEQYF.

CDR3 bases: TGTGCCAGCAGCAACCGACAGGGAGGAGAGGTGGAGACCCAGTACTTC. This gives the protein CASSNRQGGEVETQYF. This chain connects TRBV9 to TRBJ2-5; the D gene is possibly TRBD1 (7 bases). The CDR3 extends over 16 amino acids. The germline CDR1 and CDR2 sequences are SGDLS and YYNGEE. V was cut by 4 bases and J by 5 bases, with 21 bases left in between.

CDR3 region: CASSWEQTQYF. In nucleotides, the CDR3 is TGCGCCAGCAGTTGGGAGCAGACCCAGTACTTC. This chain uses TRBV10-2 with TRBJ2-5; D perhaps matches TRBD2 (5 bases). The CDR3 is 11 amino acids. V was cut by 5 bases and J by 6 bases, with 7 bases left in between. Germline CDR1 WSHSY, CDR2 SAAADI.

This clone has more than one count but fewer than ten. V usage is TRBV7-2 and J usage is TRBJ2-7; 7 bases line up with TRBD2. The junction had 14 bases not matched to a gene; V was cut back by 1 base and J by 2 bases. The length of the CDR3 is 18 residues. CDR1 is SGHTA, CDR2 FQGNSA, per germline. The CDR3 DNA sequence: TGTGCCAGCAGCTTAGGCCCCGGTTTTGCGGGAGAGGCCTACGAGCAGTACTTC. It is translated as CASSLGPGFAGEAYEQYF.

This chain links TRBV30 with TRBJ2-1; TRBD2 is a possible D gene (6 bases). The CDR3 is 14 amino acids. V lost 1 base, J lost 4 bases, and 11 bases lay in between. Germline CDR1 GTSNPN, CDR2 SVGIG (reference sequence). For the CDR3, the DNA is TGTGCCTGGAGTGGTCTAGCGAGATACAATGAGCAGTTCTTC. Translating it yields CAWSGLARYNEQFF.

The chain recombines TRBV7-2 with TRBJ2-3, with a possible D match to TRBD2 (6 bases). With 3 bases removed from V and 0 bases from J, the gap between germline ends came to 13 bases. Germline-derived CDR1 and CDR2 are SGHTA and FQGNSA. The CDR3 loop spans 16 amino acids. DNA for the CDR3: TGTGCCAGCAGCTTCCGCGGACTAACTAGCACAGATACGCAGTATTTT. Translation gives CASSFRGLTSTDTQYF.

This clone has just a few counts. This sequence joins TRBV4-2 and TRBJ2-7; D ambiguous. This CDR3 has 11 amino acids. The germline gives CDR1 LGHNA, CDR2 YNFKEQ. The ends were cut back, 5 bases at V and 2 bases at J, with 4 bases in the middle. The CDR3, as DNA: TGTGCCAGCAGCGAGGCCTACGAGCAGTACTTC. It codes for CASSEAYEQYF.

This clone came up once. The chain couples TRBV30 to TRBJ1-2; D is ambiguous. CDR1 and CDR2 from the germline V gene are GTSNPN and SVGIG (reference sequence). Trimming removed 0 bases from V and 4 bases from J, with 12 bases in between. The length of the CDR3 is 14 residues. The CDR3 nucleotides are TGTGCCTGGAGTGTAGTTTCCAGAACCTATGGCTACACCTTC. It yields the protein CAWSVVSRTYGYTF.

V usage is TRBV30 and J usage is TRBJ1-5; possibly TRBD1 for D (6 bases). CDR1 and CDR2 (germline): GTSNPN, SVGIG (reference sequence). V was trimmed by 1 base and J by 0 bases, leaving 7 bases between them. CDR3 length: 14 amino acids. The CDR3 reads CAWSDRASNQPQHF. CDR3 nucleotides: TGTGCCTGGAGTGACAGGGCTAGCAATCAGCCCCAGCATTTT.

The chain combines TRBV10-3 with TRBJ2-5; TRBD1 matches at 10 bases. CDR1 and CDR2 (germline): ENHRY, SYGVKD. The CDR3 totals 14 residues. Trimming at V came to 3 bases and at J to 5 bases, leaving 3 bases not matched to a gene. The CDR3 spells CAISDDRGRETQYF. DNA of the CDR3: TGTGCCATCAGTGATGACAGGGGGCGGGAGACCCAGTACTTC.

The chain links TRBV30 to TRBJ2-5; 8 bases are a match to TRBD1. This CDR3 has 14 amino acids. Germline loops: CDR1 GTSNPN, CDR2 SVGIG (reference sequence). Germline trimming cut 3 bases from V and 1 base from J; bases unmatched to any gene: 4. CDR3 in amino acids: CAWSLGQVQETQYF. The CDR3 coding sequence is TGTGCCTGGAGCTTGGGACAGGTCCAAGAGACCCAGTACTTC.

CDR3 amino acids: CASSYGASGNTIYF. The DNA of the CDR3 is TGTGCCAGCAGCTACGGAGCCTCTGGAAACACCATATATTTT. The chain carries TRBV9 and TRBJ1-3; D remains unclear. Trimming stripped 4 bases from V and 0 bases from J, with 8 bases between. Germline V CDR1 and CDR2: SGDLS, YYNGEE. The CDR3 extends over 14 amino acids.

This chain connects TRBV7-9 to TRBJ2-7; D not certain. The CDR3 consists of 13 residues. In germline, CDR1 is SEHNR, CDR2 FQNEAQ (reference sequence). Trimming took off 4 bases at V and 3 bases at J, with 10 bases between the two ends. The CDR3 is CASSSAGRYEQYF. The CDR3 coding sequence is TGTGCCAGCAGCTCGGCAGGACGCTACGAGCAGTACTTC. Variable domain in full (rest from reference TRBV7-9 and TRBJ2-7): DTGVSQNPRHKITKRGQNVTFRCDPISEHNRLYWYRQTLGQGPEFLTYFQNEAQLEKSRLLSDRFSAERPKGSFSTLEIQRTEQGDSAMYLCASSSAGRYEQYFGPGTRLTVT.

CDR3 bases: TGTGCCAGCAGCATCCTAGGAGCCAGCACAGATACGCAGTATTTT. Translated: CASSILGASTDTQYF. This sequence joins TRBV9 and TRBJ2-3; D unclear. Trimming took 4 bases from V and 0 from J, leaving 12 bases between them. Germline lookup yields CDR1 SGDLS and CDR2 YYNGEE. There are 15 residues in the CDR3. The variable domain in full, with the rest retrieved from reference TRBV9 and TRBJ2-3, is DSGVTQTPKHLITATGQRVTLRCSPRSGDLSVYWYQQSLDQGLQFLIQYYNGEERAKGNILERFSAQQFPDLHSELNLSSLELGDSALYFCASSILGASTDTQYFGPGTRLTVL.

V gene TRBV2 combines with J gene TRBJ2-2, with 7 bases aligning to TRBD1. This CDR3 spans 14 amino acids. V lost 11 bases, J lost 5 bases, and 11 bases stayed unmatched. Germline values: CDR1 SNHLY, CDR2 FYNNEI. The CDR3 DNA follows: TGTGCCTCCGGGACAGAAATGGGGACCGGGGAGCTGTTTTTT. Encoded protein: CASGTEMGTGELFF.

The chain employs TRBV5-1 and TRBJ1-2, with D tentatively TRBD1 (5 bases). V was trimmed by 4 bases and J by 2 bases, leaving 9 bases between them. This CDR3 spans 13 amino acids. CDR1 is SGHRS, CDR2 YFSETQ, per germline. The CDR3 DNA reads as TGCGCCAGCAGCCTGGGACCAAACTATGGCTACACCTTC. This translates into CASSLGPNYGYTF.

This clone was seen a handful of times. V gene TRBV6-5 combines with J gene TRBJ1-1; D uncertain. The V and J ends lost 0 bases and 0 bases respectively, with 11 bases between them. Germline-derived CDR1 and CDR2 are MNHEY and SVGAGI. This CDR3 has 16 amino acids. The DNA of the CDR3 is TGTGCCAGCAGTTACTCGATGGACGCCTTGAACACTGAAGCTTTCTTT. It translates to CASSYSMDALNTEAFF.

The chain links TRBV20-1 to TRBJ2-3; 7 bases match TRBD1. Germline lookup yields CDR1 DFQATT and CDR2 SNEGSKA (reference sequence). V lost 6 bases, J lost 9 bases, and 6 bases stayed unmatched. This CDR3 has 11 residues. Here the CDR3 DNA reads TGCAGTGCCGAGGACAGGACCACGCAGTATTTT. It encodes CSAEDRTTQYF.

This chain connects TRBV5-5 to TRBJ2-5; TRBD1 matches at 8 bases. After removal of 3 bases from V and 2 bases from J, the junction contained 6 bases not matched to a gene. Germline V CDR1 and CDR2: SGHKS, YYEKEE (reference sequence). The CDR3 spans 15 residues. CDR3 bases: TGTGCCAGCAGCTCCGGGACAGGAATACAAGAGACCCAGTACTTC. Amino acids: CASSSGTGIQETQYF.

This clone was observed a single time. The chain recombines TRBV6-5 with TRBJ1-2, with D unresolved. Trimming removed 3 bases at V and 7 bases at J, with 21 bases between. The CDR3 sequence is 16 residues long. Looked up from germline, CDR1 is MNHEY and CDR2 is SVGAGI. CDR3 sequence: CASSYSVQPGEPGYTF. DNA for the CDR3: TGTGCCAGCAGTTATAGTGTACAGCCCGGGGAGCCTGGCTACACCTTC.